A single T cell receptor (beta chain) is shown here with its context. This record comes from a study of early stage breast cancer tumors. The CDR3 is 15 residues long. Trimming removed 4 bases from V and 2 bases from J; junction bases left unmatched: 7. CDR1 LNHDA and CDR2 SQIVND come from the germline V gene (reference sequence). TCRdb's copy holds only in-frame clones and misses some; the assay was immunoSEQ multiplex PCR. This sample carries roughly 19,000 clones, about three quarters of them seen once, and the ten largest clones take 25% to 35%. The specimen was blood. The clonotype was recovered from a person between 55 and 70 years old with breast cancer. The gene calls are TRBV19 and TRBJ1-2; 7 bases fit TRBD1. CDR3 residues: CASSNDREGNYGYTF. CDR3 coding DNA: TGTGCCAGTAGTAACGACAGGGAGGGAAACTATGGCTACACCTTC.